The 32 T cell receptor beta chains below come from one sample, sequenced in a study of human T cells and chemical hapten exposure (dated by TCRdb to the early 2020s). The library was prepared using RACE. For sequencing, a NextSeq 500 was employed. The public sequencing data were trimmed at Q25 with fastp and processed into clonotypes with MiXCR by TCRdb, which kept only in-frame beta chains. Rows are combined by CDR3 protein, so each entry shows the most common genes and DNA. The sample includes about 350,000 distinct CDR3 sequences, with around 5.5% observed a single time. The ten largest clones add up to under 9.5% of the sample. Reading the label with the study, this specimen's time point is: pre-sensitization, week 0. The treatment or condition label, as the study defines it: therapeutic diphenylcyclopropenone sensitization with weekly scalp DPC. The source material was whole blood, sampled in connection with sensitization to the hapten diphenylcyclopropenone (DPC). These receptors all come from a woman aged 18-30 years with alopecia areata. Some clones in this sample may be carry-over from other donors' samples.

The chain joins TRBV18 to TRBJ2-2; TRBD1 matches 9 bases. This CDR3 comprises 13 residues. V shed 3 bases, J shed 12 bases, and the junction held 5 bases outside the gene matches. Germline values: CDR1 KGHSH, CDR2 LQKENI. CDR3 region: CASSPDRGGKLFF. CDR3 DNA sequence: TGTGCCAGCTCACCGGACAGGGGTGGGAAGCTGTTTTTT.

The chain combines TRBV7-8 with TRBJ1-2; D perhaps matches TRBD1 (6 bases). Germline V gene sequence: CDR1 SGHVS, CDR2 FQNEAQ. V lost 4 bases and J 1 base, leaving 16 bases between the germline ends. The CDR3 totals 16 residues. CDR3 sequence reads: CASSSPGEGGNYGYTF. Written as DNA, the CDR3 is TGTGCCAGCAGCTCGCCCGGAGAGGGGGGTAACTATGGCTACACCTTC.

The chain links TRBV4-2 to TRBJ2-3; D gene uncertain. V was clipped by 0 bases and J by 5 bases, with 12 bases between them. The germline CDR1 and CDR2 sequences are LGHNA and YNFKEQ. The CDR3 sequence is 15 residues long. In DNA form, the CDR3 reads TGTGCCAGCAGCCAAGATTTTAGTATCGGAGATACGCAGTATTTT. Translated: CASSQDFSIGDTQYF.

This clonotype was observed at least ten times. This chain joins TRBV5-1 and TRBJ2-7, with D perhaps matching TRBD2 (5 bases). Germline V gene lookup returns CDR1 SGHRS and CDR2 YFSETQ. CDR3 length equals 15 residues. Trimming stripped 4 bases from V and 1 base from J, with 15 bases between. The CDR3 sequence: CASSPEGSSSYEQYF. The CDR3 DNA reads TGCGCCAGCAGCCCCGAGGGCTCTTCTTCCTACGAGCAGTACTTC.

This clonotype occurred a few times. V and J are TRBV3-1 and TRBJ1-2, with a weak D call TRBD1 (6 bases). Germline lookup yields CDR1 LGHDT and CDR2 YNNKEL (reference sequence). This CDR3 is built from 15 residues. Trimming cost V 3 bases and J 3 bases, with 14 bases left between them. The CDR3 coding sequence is TGTGCCAGCAGCCACCACGGACAGCTCGACTATGGCTACACCTTC. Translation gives CASSHHGQLDYGYTF.

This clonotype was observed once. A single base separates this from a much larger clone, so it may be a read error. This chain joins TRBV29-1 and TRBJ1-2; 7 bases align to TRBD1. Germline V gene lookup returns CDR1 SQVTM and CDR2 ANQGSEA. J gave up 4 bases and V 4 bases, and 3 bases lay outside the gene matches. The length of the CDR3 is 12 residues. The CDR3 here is CSVGGGCYGYTF. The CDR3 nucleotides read TGCAGCGTTGGAGGGGGCTGCTATGGCTACACCTTC.

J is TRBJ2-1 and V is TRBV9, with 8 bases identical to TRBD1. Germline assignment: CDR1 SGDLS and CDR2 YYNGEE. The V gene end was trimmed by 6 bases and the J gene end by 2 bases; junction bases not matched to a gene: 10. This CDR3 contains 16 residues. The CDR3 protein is CASNTLTDRAYNEQFF. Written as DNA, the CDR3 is TGTGCCAGCAATACCCTTACGGACAGGGCCTACAATGAGCAGTTCTTC. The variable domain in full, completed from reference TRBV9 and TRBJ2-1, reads DSGVTQTPKHLITATGQRVTLRCSPRSGDLSVYWYQQSLDQGLQFLIQYYNGEERAKGNILERFSAQQFPDLHSELNLSSLELGDSALYFCASNTLTDRAYNEQFFGPGTRLTVL.

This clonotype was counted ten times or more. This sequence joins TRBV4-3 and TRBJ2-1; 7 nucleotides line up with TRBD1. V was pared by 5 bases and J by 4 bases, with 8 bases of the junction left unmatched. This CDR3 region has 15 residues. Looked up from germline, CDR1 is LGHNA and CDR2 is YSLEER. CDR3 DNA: TGCGCCAGCAGCGCAGCCGGGACAGTTTACAATGAGCAGTTCTTC. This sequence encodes CASSAAGTVYNEQFF.

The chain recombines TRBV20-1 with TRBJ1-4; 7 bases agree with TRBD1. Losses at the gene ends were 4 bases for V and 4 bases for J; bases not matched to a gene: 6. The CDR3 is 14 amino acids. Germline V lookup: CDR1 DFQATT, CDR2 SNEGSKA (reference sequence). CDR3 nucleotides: TGCAGTGCTATGCCGACAGGGAGTAATGAAAAACTGTTTTTT. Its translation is CSAMPTGSNEKLFF.

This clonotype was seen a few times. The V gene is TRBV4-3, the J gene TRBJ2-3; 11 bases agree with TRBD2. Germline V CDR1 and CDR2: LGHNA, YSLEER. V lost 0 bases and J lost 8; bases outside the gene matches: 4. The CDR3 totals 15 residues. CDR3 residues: CASSQEGLADGTQYF. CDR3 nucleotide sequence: TGCGCCAGCAGCCAAGAGGGACTAGCGGATGGTACGCAGTATTTT.

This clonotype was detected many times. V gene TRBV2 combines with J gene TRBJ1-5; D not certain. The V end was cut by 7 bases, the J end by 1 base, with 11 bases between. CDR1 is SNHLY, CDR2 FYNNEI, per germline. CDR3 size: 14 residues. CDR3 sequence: CASTASQSNQPQHF. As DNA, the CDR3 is TGTGCCAGCACCGCTAGCCAGAGCAATCAGCCCCAGCATTTT.

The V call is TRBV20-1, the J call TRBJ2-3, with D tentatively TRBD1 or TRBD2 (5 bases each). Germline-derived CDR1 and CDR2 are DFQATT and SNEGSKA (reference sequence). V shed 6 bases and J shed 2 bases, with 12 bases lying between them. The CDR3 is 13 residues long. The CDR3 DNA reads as TGCAGTGCCGTCGCCGGGGCCACAGATACGCAGTATTTT. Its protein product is CSAVAGATDTQYF.

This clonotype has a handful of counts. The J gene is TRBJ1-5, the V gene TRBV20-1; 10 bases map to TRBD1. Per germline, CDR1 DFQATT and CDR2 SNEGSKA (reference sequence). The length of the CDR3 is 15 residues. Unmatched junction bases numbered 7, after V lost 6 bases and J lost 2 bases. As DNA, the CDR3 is TGCAGTGCCGAATCCGGGACAGGGGGCAATCAGCCCCAGCATTTT. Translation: CSAESGTGGNQPQHF.

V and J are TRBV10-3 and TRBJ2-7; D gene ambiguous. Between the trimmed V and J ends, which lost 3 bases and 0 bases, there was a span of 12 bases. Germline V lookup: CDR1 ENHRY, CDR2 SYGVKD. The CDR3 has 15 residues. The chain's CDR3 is CAISDKAATSYEQYF. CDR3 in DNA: TGTGCCATCAGTGATAAGGCGGCTACCTCCTACGAGCAGTACTTC.

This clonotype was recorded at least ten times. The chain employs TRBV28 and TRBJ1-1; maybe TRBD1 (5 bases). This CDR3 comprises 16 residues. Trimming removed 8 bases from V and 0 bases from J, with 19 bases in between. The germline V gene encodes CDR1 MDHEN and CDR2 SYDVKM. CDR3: CASHTGTGPLNTEAFF. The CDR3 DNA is TGTGCCAGCCACACCGGTACGGGGCCCTTGAACACTGAAGCTTTCTTT.

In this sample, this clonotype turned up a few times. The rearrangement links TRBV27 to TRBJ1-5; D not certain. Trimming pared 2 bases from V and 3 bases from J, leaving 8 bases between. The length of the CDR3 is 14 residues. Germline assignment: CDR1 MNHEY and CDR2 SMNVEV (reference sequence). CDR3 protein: CASSLAAFNQPQHF. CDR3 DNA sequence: TGTGCCAGCAGTTTAGCAGCCTTCAATCAGCCCCAGCATTTT.

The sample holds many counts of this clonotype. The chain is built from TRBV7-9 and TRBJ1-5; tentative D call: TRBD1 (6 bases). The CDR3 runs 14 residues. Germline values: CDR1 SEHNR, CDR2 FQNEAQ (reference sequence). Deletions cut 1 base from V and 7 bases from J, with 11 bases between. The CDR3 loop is CASSLGVRGQPQHF. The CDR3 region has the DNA TGTGCCAGCAGCTTAGGTGTCAGGGGACAGCCCCAGCATTTT.

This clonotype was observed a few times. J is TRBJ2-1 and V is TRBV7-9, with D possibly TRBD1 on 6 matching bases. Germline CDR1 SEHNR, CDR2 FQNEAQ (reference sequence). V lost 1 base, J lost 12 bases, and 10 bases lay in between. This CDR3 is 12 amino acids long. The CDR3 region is CASSLDGTLQFF. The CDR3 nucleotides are TGTGCCAGCAGCTTAGACGGGACACTGCAGTTCTTC.

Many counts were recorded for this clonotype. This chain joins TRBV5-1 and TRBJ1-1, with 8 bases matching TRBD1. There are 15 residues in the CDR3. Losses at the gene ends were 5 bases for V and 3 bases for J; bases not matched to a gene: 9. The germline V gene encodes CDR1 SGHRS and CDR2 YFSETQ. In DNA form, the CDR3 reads TGCGCCAGCAGTCCTGGACAGGGCGTGGACACTGAAGCTTTCTTT. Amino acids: CASSPGQGVDTEAFF.

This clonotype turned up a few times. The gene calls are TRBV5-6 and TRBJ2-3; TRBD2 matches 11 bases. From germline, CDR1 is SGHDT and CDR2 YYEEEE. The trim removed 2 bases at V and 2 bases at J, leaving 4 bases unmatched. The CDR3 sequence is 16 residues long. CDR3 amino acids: CASSFELAGVTDTQYF. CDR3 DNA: TGTGCCAGCAGCTTCGAACTAGCGGGGGTCACAGATACGCAGTATTTT.

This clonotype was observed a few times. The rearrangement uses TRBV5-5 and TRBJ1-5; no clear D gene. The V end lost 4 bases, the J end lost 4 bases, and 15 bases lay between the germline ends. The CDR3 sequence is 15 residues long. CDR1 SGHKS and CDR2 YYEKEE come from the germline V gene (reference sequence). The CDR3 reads CASSPYHSANQPQHF. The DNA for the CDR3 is TGTGCCAGCAGCCCATATCATTCAGCGAATCAGCCCCAGCATTTT.

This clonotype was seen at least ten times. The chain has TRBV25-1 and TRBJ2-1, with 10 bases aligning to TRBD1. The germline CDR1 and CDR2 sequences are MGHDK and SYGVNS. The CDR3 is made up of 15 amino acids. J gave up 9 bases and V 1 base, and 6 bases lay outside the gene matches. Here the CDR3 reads CASSELGQGNGEQFF. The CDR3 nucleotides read TGTGCCAGCAGTGAATTGGGACAGGGGAACGGTGAGCAGTTCTTC.

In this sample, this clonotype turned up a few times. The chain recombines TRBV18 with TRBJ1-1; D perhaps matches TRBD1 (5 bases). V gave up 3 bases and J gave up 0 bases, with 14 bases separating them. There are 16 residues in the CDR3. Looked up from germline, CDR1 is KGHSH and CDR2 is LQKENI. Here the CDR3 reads CASSPRDVVMNTEAFF. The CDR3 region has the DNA TGTGCCAGCTCACCCCGGGACGTAGTCATGAACACTGAAGCTTTCTTT.

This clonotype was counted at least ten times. The CDR3 sequence is CAISQGAAGGPIRPDTQYF. The CDR3 DNA reads as TGTGCCATCTCCCAGGGGGCAGCGGGGGGGCCAATTCGCCCAGATACGCAGTATTTT. The V gene is TRBV10-3, the J gene TRBJ2-3, with 10 bases aligning to TRBD2. CDR1 and CDR2 from the germline V gene are ENHRY and SYGVKD. J lost 4 bases, V lost 8 bases, and 21 bases had no gene match. CDR3 length: 19 residues.

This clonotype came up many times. CDR3 DNA sequence: TGTGCCAGCAGAGGAGGGACAGGGGGCTTTTCTGGCTACACCTTC. Its translation: CASRGGTGGFSGYTF. The chain carries TRBV27 and TRBJ1-2; 12 bases line up with TRBD1. CDR3 length equals 15 residues. The germline CDR1 and CDR2 sequences are MNHEY and SMNVEV (reference sequence). Germline trimming cut 6 bases from V and 7 bases from J; bases unmatched to any gene: 9.

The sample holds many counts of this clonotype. The CDR3 loop reads CASRDWSGANVLTF. The CDR3 coding sequence is TGTGCCAGCCGAGACTGGAGTGGGGCCAACGTCCTGACTTTC. The V call is TRBV6-5, the J call TRBJ2-6; D is ambiguous. The V end was cut by 8 bases, the J end by 3 bases, with 11 bases between. This CDR3 spans 14 amino acids. Germline CDR1 reads MNHEY; CDR2 reads SVGAGI.

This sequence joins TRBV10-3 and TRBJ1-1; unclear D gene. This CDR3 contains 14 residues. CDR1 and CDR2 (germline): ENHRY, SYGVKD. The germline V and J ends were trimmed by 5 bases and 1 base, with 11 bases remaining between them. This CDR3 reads CAISNSHENTEAFF. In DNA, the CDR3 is TGTGCCATCAGTAACTCACATGAGAACACTGAAGCTTTCTTT.

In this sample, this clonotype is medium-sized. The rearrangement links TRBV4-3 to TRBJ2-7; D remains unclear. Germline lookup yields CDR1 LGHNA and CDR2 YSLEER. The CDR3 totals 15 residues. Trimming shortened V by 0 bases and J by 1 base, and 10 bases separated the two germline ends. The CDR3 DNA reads TGCGCCAGCAGCCAAGAGAGGTCTGAGTCCTACGAGCAGTACTTC. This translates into CASSQERSESYEQYF.

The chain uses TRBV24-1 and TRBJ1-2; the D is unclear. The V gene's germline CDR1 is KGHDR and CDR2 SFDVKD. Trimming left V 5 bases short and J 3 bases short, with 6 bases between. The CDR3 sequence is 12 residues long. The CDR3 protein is CATSVGDYGYTF. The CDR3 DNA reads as TGTGCCACCAGTGTGGGCGACTATGGCTACACCTTC.

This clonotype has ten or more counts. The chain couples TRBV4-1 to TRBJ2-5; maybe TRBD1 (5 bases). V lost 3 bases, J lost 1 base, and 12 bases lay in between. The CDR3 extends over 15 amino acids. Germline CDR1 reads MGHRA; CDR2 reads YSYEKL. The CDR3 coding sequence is TGCGCCAGCAGCCACCCTCCGCAGGGCCAAGAGACCCAGTACTTC. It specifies CASSHPPQGQETQYF.

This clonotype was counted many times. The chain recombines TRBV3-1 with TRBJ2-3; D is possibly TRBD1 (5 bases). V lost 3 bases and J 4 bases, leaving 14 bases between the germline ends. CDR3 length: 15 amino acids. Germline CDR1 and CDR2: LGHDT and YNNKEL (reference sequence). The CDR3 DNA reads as TGTGCCAGCAGCCATGAATTGGACAATGCAGATACGCAGTATTTT. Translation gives CASSHELDNADTQYF.

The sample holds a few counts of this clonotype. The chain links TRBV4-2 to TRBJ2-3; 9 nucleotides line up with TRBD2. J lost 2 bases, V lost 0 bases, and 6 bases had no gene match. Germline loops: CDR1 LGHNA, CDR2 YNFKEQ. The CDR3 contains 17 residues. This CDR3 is CASSQDLGGGATDTQYF. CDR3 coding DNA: TGTGCCAGCAGCCAAGATCTTGGCGGGGGGGCCACAGATACGCAGTATTTT.